What follows are 24 T cell receptor beta chains derived from one specimen sequenced in a study of human T cells and chemical hapten exposure. TCRdb reprocessed the RACE reads with MiXCR, giving one entry per CDR3 protein. The sample records tens of thousands of distinct CDR3 sequences, 7% to 8% being singletons. The sample's time point: patch test 1, 2 weeks after DPC sensitization. Regarding treatment: therapeutic diphenylcyclopropenone sensitization with weekly scalp DPC. Sequenced here: whole blood, sampled in connection with sensitization to the hapten diphenylcyclopropenone (DPC). The receptors were gathered from a woman in her twenties or thirties with alopecia areata. Some clones in this sample may be carry-over from other donors' samples.

The V and J genes are TRBV20-1 and TRBJ1-2, with a possible D match to TRBD1 (6 bases). The CDR3 runs to 13 residues. Germline CDR1 and CDR2: DFQATT and SNEGSKA (reference sequence). V was trimmed by 3 bases and J by 4 bases, leaving 12 bases between them. CDR3 sequence: CSASTGNTYGYTF. In DNA form, the CDR3 reads TGCAGTGCTAGTACAGGGAATACCTATGGCTACACCTTC.

This clonotype was picked up many times. V and J are TRBV27 and TRBJ1-1; D gene ambiguous. CDR1 is MNHEY, CDR2 SMNVEV, per germline (reference sequence). Trimming pared 0 bases from V and 0 bases from J, leaving 2 bases between. The CDR3 covers 13 residues. CDR3 coding DNA: TGTGCCAGCAGTTTATCCATGAACACTGAAGCTTTCTTT. It is translated as CASSLSMNTEAFF.

The chain couples TRBV7-9 to TRBJ2-5; TRBD2 matches at 7 bases. CDR3 length equals 14 residues. The V segment lost 3 bases and the J segment 1 base; nucleotides outside the gene matches: 2. Germline V lookup: CDR1 SEHNR, CDR2 FQNEAQ (reference sequence). The CDR3: CASSFPGGQETQYF. The DNA for the CDR3 is TGTGCCAGCAGCTTCCCGGGGGGCCAAGAGACCCAGTACTTC.

This clonotype occurred many times. This rearrangement joins TRBV20-1 to TRBJ2-5; tentative D call: TRBD1 (5 bases). Germline V gene data show CDR1 as DFQATT and CDR2 as SNEGSKA (reference sequence). The CDR3 loop spans 14 amino acids. Deletions cut 6 bases from V and 0 bases from J, with 14 bases between. CDR3 DNA sequence: TGCAGTGCCCCATGGGCAGGGTACCAAGAGACCCAGTACTTC. This codes for CSAPWAGYQETQYF.

The chain has TRBV12-3 or TRBV12-4 and TRBJ1-2; TRBD1 might be the D (5 bases). V dropped 3 bases and J dropped 5 bases, with 13 bases sitting between them. This CDR3 region has 14 residues. CDR3 sequence (DNA): TGTGCCAGCAGTTTTGGGGCTGGCGAGTATGGCTACACCTTC. The encoded protein is CASSFGAGEYGYTF.

In its sample, this clonotype was seen a few times. As DNA, the CDR3 is TGTGCCAGCAGCCTAAGACGGAAGGACTATGGCTACACCTTC. It translates to CASSLRRKDYGYTF. The V call is TRBV3-1, the J call TRBJ1-2; no reliable D call. The length of the CDR3 is 14 residues. V lost 4 bases, J lost 3 bases, and 12 bases lay in between. Germline V gene sequence: CDR1 LGHDT, CDR2 YNNKEL (reference sequence).

This clonotype was counted at least ten times. The chain employs TRBV6-6 and TRBJ2-7; D possibly uses TRBD1 or TRBD2 (6 bases each). The CDR3 length is 17 residues. Trimming pared 2 bases from V and 0 bases from J, leaving 17 bases between. Per germline, CDR1 MNHNY and CDR2 SVGAGI (reference sequence). The CDR3 DNA reads TGTGCCAGCAGTTACAAAGCCGCGGGACAAAGCTCCTACGAGCAGTACTTC. Encoded protein: CASSYKAAGQSSYEQYF.

This clonotype has ten or more counts. The chain is built from TRBV6-6 and TRBJ2-4, with D possibly TRBD1 on 6 matching bases. The CDR3 runs to 15 residues. Germline V lookup: CDR1 MNHNY, CDR2 SVGAGI (reference sequence). V gave up 5 bases and J gave up 0 bases, with 11 bases separating them. CDR3 amino acids: CASSDQGLAKNIQYF. In nucleotides, the CDR3 is TGTGCCAGCAGTGATCAGGGGTTAGCCAAAAACATTCAGTACTTC.

This clonotype was observed at least ten times. V and J are TRBV7-9 and TRBJ2-1, with 9 bases that match TRBD2. In germline, CDR1 is SEHNR, CDR2 FQNEAQ (reference sequence). There are 16 residues in the CDR3. The ends lost 7 bases at V and 7 bases at J; junction bases unmatched: 14. Written as DNA, the CDR3 is TGTGCCAGCAATCTTGCGGGGGGGCCAGGAGGAAATGAGCAGTTCTTC. Residues: CASNLAGGPGGNEQFF.

The sample holds one count of this clonotype. A single base separates this from a much larger clone, so it may be a read error. The chain employs TRBV12-3 or TRBV12-4 and TRBJ2-5; TRBD2 agrees at 9 bases. With 6 bases clipped from V and 5 bases from J, the junction kept 10 bases outside the gene matches. This CDR3 contains 15 residues. The chain's CDR3 is CASSLSSGAWETQYF. In nucleotides, the CDR3 is TGTGCCAGCAGCCTGTCTAGCGGGGCCTGGGAGACCCAGTACTTC.

This clonotype appeared a few times. The chain has TRBV30 and TRBJ1-6; tentative D call: TRBD1 (5 bases). V was shortened by 0 bases and J by 6 bases, with 9 bases between the two germline ends. Germline V CDR1 and CDR2: GTSNPN, SVGIG (reference sequence). This CDR3 has 14 amino acids. As DNA, the CDR3 is TGTGCCTGGAGTGTATGGGGCGGTAATTCACCCCTCCACTTT. Translated, it gives CAWSVWGGNSPLHF.

Turning to this clonotype: One end of the junction fails to match germline, which may point to a read error. The rearrangement links TRBV20-1 to TRBJ2-7; TRBD1 agrees at 9 bases. This CDR3 comprises 16 residues. Germline values: CDR1 DFQATT, CDR2 SNEGSKA (reference sequence). As DNA, the CDR3 is TGCAGTACTAGCCGTACCAAGGACAGGGGTTCCTACGAGCAGTACTTC. It yields the protein CSTSRTKDRGSYEQYF.

This clonotype was picked up many times. The genes are TRBV13 and TRBJ1-5, with 7 bases lining up with TRBD1. Germline CDR1 is PRHDT and CDR2 is FYEKMQ (reference sequence). The V and J ends lost 3 bases and 4 bases, in that order; junction bases with no gene match: 6. This CDR3 region has 15 residues. The CDR3 spells CASSFRDRENQPQHF. DNA for the CDR3: TGTGCCAGCAGCTTTAGGGACAGAGAAAATCAGCCCCAGCATTTT.

In its sample, this clonotype was seen a few times. V and J are TRBV12-3 or TRBV12-4 and TRBJ1-6; TRBD1 matches at 7 bases. V gave up 4 bases and J gave up 10 bases; unmatched junction bases: 10. There are 15 residues in the CDR3. CDR3 nucleotide sequence: TGTGCCAGCAGTTCGAATCCCGGGACAGCCTCACCCCTCCACTTT. It encodes CASSSNPGTASPLHF.

This clonotype was detected ten times or more. The rearrangement links TRBV29-1 to TRBJ2-3; 9 bases fit TRBD2. CDR3 length: 18 residues. V dropped 4 bases and J dropped 2; count of bases not matched to a gene: 16. Germline V gene sequence: CDR1 SQVTM, CDR2 ANQGSEA. CDR3 nucleotides: TGCAGCGTTGGTTCCAGCGGGGGGCCTTTCGGGGCCACAGATACGCAGTATTTT. Protein product: CSVGSSGGPFGATDTQYF.

This clonotype was counted at least ten times. The chain has TRBV5-1 and TRBJ1-1; D gene ambiguous. The CDR3 contains 14 residues. Germline CDR1 reads SGHRS; CDR2 reads YFSETQ. Deletions cut 0 bases from V and 3 bases from J, with 9 bases between. The CDR3: CASSLGVGYTEAFF. For the CDR3, the DNA is TGCGCCAGCAGCTTGGGAGTAGGGTACACTGAAGCTTTCTTT.

This clonotype turned up a few times. V is TRBV18 and J is TRBJ2-3, with 13 nucleotides matching TRBD2. This CDR3 is 16 amino acids long. The V gene's germline CDR1 is KGHSH and CDR2 LQKENI. V was pared by 3 bases and J by 5 bases, with 5 bases of the junction left unmatched. The CDR3: CASSPSGLAGQDTQYF. DNA of the CDR3: TGTGCCAGCTCACCGTCGGGACTAGCGGGGCAAGATACGCAGTATTTT.

Concerning this clonotype: This may stem from a read error, because a much larger clone lies one nucleotide away. The chain is built from TRBV7-9 and TRBJ1-1; 7 bases map to TRBD1. The germline CDR1 and CDR2 sequences are SEHNR and FQNEAQ (reference sequence). CDR3 size: 15 residues. CDR3 in DNA: TGTGCCATCAGCCAAGGACAGGCCGAGGACACTGAAGCTTTCTTT. Protein product: CAISQGQAEDTEAFF.

This clonotype has a count of ten or more. This chain joins TRBV23-1 and TRBJ2-7; 10 bases align to TRBD2. TRBV23-1 is labeled an ORF, and its function is uncertain. The V gene end was trimmed by 6 bases and the J gene end by 1 base; junction bases not matched to a gene: 15. The CDR3 is 18 amino acids. DNA for the CDR3: TGCGCCAGCAGCGCGGGACTAAGCGCAGCGGGGGGGTCCTACGAGCAGTACTTC. Encoded protein: CASSAGLSAAGGSYEQYF.

Ten or more counts support this clonotype. V and J are TRBV20-1 and TRBJ2-3; 10 bases align to TRBD2. Trimming took 3 bases from V and 2 from J; bases not matched to a gene: 8. This CDR3 is 16 amino acids long. Germline assignment: CDR1 DFQATT and CDR2 SNEGSKA (reference sequence). CDR3 nucleotide sequence: TGCAGTGCTAGCGGACTAGCGGCAACCGACACAGATACGCAGTATTTT. This codes for CSASGLAATDTDTQYF.

This clonotype showed up many times. The gene calls are TRBV11-2 and TRBJ1-5; D is perhaps TRBD1 (5 bases). CDR1 and CDR2 from the germline V gene are SGHAT and FQNNGV. The CDR3 length is 15 residues. V lost 5 bases and J lost 4, with 15 bases in between. CDR3 loop: CASSLDSLRNQPQHF. The CDR3 coding sequence is TGTGCCAGCAGCCTCGACAGTTTACGAAATCAGCCCCAGCATTTT.

This clonotype was detected many times. The chain is built from TRBV20-1 and TRBJ2-3, with 10 bases lining up with TRBD2. J was trimmed by 2 bases and V by 1 base; bases with no gene match: 6. The length of the CDR3 is 16 residues. The germline V gene encodes CDR1 DFQATT and CDR2 SNEGSKA (reference sequence). CDR3 amino acids: CSARGTSGVDTDTQYF. DNA for the CDR3: TGCAGTGCTAGAGGTACTAGCGGGGTCGACACAGATACGCAGTATTTT.

This clonotype was picked up a small number of times. The V gene is TRBV5-1, the J gene TRBJ2-5; D perhaps matches TRBD1 (5 bases). Germline assignment: CDR1 SGHRS and CDR2 YFSETQ. V gave up 0 bases and J gave up 0 bases, with 6 bases separating them. The CDR3 consists of 14 residues. CDR3 protein: CASSLGQYQETQYF. CDR3 nucleotide sequence: TGCGCCAGCAGCTTGGGACAGTACCAAGAGACCCAGTACTTC.

This clonotype was seen a handful of times. The J gene is TRBJ1-1, the V gene TRBV20-1; TRBD1 matches 7 bases. The length of the CDR3 is 14 residues. Germline lookup yields CDR1 DFQATT and CDR2 SNEGSKA (reference sequence). V lost 0 bases and J lost 7; bases outside the gene matches: 8. The CDR3 bases are TGCAGTGCTAGAGAATGGGTCAGGGGGAGTGAAGCTTTCTTT. As protein: CSAREWVRGSEAFF.